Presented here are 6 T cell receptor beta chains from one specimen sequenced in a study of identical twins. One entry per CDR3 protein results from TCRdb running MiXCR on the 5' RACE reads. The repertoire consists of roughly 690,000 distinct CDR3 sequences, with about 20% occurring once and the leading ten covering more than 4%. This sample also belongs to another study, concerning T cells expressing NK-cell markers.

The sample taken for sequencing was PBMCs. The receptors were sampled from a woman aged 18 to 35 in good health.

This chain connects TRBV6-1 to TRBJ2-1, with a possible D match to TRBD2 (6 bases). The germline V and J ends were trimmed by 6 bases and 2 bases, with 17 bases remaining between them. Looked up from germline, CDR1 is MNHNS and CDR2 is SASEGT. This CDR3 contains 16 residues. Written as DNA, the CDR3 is TGTGCCAGCAGGGCAACCCCTAGCGACCCCTACAATGAGCAGTTCTTC. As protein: CASRATPSDPYNEQFF.

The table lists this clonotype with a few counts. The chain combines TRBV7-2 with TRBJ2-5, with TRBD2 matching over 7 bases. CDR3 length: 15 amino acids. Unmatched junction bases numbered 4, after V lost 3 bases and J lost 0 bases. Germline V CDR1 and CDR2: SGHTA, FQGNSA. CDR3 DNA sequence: TGTGCCAGCAGCTTCAGCGGGGCGTACCAAGAGACCCAGTACTTC. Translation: CASSFSGAYQETQYF.

CDR3 nucleotides: TGCGCCAGCAGCCAAGATGGGGGGGAGACAGATACGCAGTATTTT. As protein: CASSQDGGETDTQYF. The chain links TRBV4-3 to TRBJ2-3, with 7 nucleotides matching TRBD2. The CDR3 sequence is 15 residues long. Germline CDR1 reads LGHNA; CDR2 reads YSLEER. The trim removed 0 bases at V and 3 bases at J, leaving 3 bases unmatched.

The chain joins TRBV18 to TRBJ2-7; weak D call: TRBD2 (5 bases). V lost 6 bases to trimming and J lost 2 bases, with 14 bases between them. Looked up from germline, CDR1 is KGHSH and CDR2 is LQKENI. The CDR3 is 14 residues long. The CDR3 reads CASSTDGIPYEQYF. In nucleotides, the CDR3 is TGTGCCAGCTCGACGGACGGGATACCCTACGAGCAGTACTTC.

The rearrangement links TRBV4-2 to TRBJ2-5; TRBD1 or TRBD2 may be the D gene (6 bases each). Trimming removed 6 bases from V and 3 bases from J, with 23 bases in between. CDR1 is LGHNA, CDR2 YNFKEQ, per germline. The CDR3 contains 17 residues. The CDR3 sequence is CASSPNDRDWTEETQYF. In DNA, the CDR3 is TGTGCCAGCAGTCCAAACGACCGGGACTGGACAGAAGAGACCCAGTACTTC.

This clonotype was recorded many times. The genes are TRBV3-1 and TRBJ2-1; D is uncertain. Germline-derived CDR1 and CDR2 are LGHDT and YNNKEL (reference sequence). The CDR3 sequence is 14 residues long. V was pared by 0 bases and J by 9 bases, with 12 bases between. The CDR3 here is CASSQDRSGAEQFF. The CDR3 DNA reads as TGTGCCAGCAGCCAAGATCGGTCGGGTGCTGAGCAGTTCTTC.